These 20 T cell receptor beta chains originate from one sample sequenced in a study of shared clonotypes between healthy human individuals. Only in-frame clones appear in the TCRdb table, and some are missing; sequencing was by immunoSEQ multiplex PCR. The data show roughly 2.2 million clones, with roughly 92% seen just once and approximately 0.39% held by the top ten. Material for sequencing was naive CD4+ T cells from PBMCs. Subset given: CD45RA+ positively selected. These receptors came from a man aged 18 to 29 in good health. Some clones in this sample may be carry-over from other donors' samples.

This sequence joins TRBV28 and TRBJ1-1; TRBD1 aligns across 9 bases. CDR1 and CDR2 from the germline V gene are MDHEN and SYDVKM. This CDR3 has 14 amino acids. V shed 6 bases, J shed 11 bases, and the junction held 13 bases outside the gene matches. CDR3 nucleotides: TGTGCCAGCAGCAGCCGGGACAGGGTTATTTCGGCTTTCTTT. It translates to CASSSRDRVISAFF. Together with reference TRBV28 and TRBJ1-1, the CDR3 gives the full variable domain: DVKVTQSSRYLVKRTGEKVFLECVQDMDHENMFWYRQDPGLGLRLIYFSYDVKMKEKGDIPEGYSVSREKKERFSLILESASTNQTSMYLCASSSRDRVISAFFGQGTRLTVV.

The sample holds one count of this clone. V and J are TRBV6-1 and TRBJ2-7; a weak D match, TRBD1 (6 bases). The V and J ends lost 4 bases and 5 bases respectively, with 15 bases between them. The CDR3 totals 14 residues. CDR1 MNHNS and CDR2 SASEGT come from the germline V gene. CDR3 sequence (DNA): TGTGCCAGCAGTGTAACAGGGAGAATCAACGAGCAGTACTTC. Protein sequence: CASSVTGRINEQYF.

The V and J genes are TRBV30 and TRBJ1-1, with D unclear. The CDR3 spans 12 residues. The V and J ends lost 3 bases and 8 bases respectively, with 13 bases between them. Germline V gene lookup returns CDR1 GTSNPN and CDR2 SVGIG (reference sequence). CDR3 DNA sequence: TGTGCCTGGAGAGGAACCCCGACAGAAGCTTTCTTT. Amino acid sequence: CAWRGTPTEAFF.

The CDR3 protein is CASSPPGRGYMNTEAFF. The CDR3 bases are TGTGCCAGCTCACCACCGGGCAGGGGATACATGAACACTGAAGCTTTCTTT. The V gene is TRBV18, the J gene TRBJ1-1, with D possibly TRBD1 on 6 matching bases. Trimming shortened V by 0 bases and J by 0 bases, and 14 bases separated the two germline ends. The length of the CDR3 is 17 residues. The germline gives CDR1 KGHSH, CDR2 LQKENI.

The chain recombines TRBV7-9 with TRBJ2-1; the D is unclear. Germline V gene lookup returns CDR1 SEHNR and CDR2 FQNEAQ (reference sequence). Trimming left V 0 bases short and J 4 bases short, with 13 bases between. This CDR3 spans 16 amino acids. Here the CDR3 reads CASSLALGQIYNEQFF. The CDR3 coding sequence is TGTGCCAGCAGCTTAGCCCTAGGCCAGATTTACAATGAGCAGTTCTTC. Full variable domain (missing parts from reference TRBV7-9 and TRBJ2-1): DTGVSQNPRHKITKRGQNVTFRCDPISEHNRLYWYRQTLGQGPEFLTYFQNEAQLEKSRLLSDRFSAERPKGSFSTLEIQRTEQGDSAMYLCASSLALGQIYNEQFFGPGTRLTVL.

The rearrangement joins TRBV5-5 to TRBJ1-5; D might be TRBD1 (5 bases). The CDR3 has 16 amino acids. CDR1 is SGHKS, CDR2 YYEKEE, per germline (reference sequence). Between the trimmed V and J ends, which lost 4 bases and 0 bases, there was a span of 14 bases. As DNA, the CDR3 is TGTGCCAGCAGCCGAAACCAGGGTGGTAGCAATCAGCCCCAGCATTTT. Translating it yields CASSRNQGGSNQPQHF.

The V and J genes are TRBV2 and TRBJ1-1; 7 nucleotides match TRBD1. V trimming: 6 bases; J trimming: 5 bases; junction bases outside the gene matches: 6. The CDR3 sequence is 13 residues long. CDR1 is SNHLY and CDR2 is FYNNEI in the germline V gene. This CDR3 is CASSRQGLTEAFF. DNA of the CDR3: TGTGCCAGCAGCAGACAGGGCTTAACTGAAGCTTTCTTT.

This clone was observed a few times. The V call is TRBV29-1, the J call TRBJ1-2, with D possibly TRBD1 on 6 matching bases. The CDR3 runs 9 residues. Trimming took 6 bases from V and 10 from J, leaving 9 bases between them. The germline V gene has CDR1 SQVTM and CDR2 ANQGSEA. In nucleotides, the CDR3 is TGCAGCGTCGACAGGAACTACACCTTC. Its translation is CSVDRNYTF.

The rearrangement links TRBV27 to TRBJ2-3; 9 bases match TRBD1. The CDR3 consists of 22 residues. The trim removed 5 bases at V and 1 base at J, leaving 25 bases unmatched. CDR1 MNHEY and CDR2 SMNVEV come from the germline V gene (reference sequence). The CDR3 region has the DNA TGTGCCAGCAGTGCGATACCCGGGACAGGGTCTTACGGCGATAAACGCACAGATACGCAGTATTTT. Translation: CASSAIPGTGSYGDKRTDTQYF.

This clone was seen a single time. CDR3 nucleotides: TGTGCCAGCAGTTTAGGGGGGGCTGTAGATACGCAGTATTTT. The encoded protein is CASSLGGAVDTQYF. The chain links TRBV28 to TRBJ2-3, with D tentatively TRBD2 (7 bases). Germline V gene sequence: CDR1 MDHEN, CDR2 SYDVKM. Trimming stripped 2 bases from V and 5 bases from J, with 11 bases between. The CDR3 has 14 residues.

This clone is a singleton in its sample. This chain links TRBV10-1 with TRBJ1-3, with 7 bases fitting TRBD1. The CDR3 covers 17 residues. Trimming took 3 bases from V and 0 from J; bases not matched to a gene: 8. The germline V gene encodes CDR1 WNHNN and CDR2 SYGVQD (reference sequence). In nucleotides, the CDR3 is TGCGCCAGCAGTGATAGGCAGGGGGTCCGCTCTGGAAACACCATATATTTT. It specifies CASSDRQGVRSGNTIYF.

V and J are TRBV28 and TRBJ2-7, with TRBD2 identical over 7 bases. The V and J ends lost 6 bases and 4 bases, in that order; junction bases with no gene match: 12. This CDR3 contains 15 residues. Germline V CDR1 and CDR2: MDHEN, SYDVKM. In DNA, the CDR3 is TGTGCCAGCAGCTACTCGGGGGGACTCTCTTACGAGCAGTACTTC. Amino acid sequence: CASSYSGGLSYEQYF. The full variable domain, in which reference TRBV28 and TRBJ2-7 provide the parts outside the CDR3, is DVKVTQSSRYLVKRTGEKVFLECVQDMDHENMFWYRQDPGLGLRLIYFSYDVKMKEKGDIPEGYSVSREKKERFSLILESASTNQTSMYLCASSYSGGLSYEQYFGPGTRLTVT.

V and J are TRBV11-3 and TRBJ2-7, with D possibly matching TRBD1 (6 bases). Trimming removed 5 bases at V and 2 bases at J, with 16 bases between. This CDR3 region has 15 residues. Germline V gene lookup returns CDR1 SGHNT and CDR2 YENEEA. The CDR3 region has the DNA TGTGCCAGCAGCCAAGGCAGGGGAGAGACCTACGAGCAGTACTTC. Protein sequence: CASSQGRGETYEQYF.

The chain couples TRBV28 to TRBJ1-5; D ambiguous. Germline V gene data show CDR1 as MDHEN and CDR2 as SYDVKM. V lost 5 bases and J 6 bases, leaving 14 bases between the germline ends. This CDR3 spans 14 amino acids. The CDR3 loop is CASSPLATAQPQHF. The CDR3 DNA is TGTGCCAGCAGTCCTTTGGCCACAGCTCAGCCCCAGCATTTT.

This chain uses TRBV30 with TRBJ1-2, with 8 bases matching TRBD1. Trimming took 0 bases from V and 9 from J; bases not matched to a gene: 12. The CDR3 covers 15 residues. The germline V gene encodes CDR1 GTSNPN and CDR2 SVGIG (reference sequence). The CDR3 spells CAWSVGTGGVYSYTF. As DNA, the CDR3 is TGTGCCTGGAGTGTGGGGACAGGAGGTGTATATAGCTACACCTTC. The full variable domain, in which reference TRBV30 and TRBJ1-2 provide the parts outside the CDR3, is SQTIHQWPATLVQPVGSPLSLECTVEGTSNPNLYWYRQAAGRGLQLLFYSVGIGQISSEVPQNLSASRPQDRQFILSSKKLLLSDSGFYLCAWSVGTGGVYSYTFGSGTRLTVV.

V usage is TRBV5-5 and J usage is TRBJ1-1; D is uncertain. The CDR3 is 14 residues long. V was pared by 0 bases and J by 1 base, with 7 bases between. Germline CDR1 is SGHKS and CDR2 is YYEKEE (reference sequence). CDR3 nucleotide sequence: TGTGCCAGCAGCTTGGGACACTCGAACACTGAAGCTTTCTTT. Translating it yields CASSLGHSNTEAFF.

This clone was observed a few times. The CDR3 loop reads CASSPQGVSTEAFF. The CDR3 nucleotides are TGTGCCAGCAGCCCCCAAGGGGTGAGCACTGAAGCTTTCTTT. V is TRBV7-9 and J is TRBJ1-1; tentatively, D is TRBD1 (5 bases). Germline V gene data show CDR1 as SEHNR and CDR2 as FQNEAQ (reference sequence). The CDR3 has 14 residues. With 5 bases removed from V and 4 bases from J, the gap between germline ends came to 14 bases.

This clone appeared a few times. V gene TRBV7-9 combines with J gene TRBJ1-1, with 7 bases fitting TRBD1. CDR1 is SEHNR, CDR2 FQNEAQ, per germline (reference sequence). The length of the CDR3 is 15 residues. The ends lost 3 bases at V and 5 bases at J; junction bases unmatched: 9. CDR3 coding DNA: TGTGCCAGCAGCTTTTTACAAGGGGGCTGGACTGAAGCTTTCTTT. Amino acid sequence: CASSFLQGGWTEAFF.

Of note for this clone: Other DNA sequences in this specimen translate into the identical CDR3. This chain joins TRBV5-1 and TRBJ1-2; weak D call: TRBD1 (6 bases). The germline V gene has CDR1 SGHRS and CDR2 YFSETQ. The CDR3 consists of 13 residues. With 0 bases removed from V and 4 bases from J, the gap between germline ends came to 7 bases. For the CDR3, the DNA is TGCGCCAGCAGCTTGGGGACAGCCTATGGCTACACCTTC. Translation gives CASSLGTAYGYTF.

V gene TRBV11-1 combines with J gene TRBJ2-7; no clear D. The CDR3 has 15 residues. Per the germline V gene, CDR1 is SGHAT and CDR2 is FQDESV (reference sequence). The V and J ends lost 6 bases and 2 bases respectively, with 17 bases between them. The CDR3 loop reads CASRFRPNSAYEQYF. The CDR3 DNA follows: TGTGCCAGCAGATTTAGACCCAACAGCGCCTACGAGCAGTACTTC. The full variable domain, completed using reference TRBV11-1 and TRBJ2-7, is EAEVAQSPRYKITEKSQAVAFWCDPISGHATLYWYRQILGQGPELLVQFQDESVVDDSQLPKDRFSAERLKGVDSTLKIQPAELGDSAMYLCASRFRPNSAYEQYFGPGTRLTVT.